The 25 T cell receptor beta chains in this list originate from one sample, sequenced in a study of T-cell memory formation after mild COVID-19 (dated by TCRdb to the early 2020s). The method behind the library was 5' RACE. The run used an Illumina NovaSeq 6000. Through fastp at Q25 and MiXCR, TCRdb rebuilt clones from the public reads, retaining in-frame beta chains. A single entry per CDR3 protein holds the most common genes and DNA from its merged rows. Here the sample has some 180,000 distinct CDR3 sequences; roughly 20% occur a single time. The ten largest clones capture 3% to 4% of the sample. Sample: PBMCs or a T cell subset sorted from them (not recorded which). The receptors derive from a man between 18 and 29 years old who had mild COVID-19 (a few samples of this study predate the infection). The sample titles of this study are shuffled in the database, so cell type and time point are left out; the donor was told from shared clones.

This clonotype showed up many times. CDR3 sequence: CASSLGQLGYEQYF. The CDR3 DNA sequence: TGTGCCAGCAGTTTGGGGCAACTAGGCTACGAGCAGTACTTC. J is TRBJ2-7 and V is TRBV12-3 or TRBV12-4; D possibly uses TRBD1 or TRBD2 (5 bases each). The CDR3 is made up of 14 amino acids. The V and J ends lost 3 bases and 3 bases respectively, with 12 bases between them.

Here the CDR3 DNA reads TGTGCCAGCACCTATAGTAGGGGGCTCCGATCACCCCTCCACTTT. Encoded protein: CASTYSRGLRSPLHF. This chain joins TRBV3-1 and TRBJ1-6; 7 bases are a match to TRBD1. The CDR3 spans 15 residues. Germline V gene data show CDR1 as LGHDT and CDR2 as YNNKEL (reference sequence). Losses at the gene ends were 7 bases for V and 10 bases for J; bases not matched to a gene: 13.

The chain employs TRBV5-1 and TRBJ2-3; TRBD2 aligns across 7 bases. The CDR3 runs to 14 residues. V lost 4 bases, J lost 4 bases, and 6 bases stayed unmatched. Looked up from germline, CDR1 is SGHRS and CDR2 is YFSETQ. The CDR3 is CASSMGAGPDTQYF. CDR3 DNA sequence: TGCGCCAGCAGCATGGGAGCGGGGCCAGATACGCAGTATTTT.

This clonotype was seen a handful of times. This rearrangement joins TRBV5-5 to TRBJ1-2, with D tentatively TRBD1 (5 bases). CDR3 length: 14 residues. Trimming took off 4 bases at V and 1 base at J, with 11 bases between the two ends. CDR1 is SGHKS, CDR2 YYEKEE, per germline (reference sequence). This chain's CDR3 is CASSRDVDNYGYTF. The CDR3 nucleotides read TGTGCCAGCAGCCGGGACGTCGATAACTATGGCTACACCTTC.

The chain links TRBV7-2 to TRBJ2-7; 7 positions match TRBD1. The germline gives CDR1 SGHTA, CDR2 FQGNSA. This CDR3 is 14 amino acids long. The junction had 2 bases not matched to a gene; V was cut back by 1 base and J by 2 bases. The CDR3 region has the DNA TGTGCCAGCAGCTTAGAGCAGGGGGCCTACGAGCAGTACGTC. Its translation is CASSLEQGAYEQYV.

This clonotype came up many times. The V gene is TRBV12-3 or TRBV12-4, the J gene TRBJ2-6; D is unclear. CDR3 length: 15 amino acids. V was clipped by 6 bases and J by 0 bases, with 9 bases between them. The chain's CDR3 is CASSFDTSGANVLTF. The DNA of the CDR3 is TGTGCCAGCAGCTTTGACACCTCTGGGGCCAACGTCCTGACTTTC.

The chain couples TRBV20-1 to TRBJ2-5; D may match TRBD1 or TRBD2 (7 bases each). Per the germline V gene, CDR1 is DFQATT and CDR2 is SNEGSKA (reference sequence). V lost 5 bases, J lost 4 bases, and 17 bases lay in between. The CDR3 consists of 14 residues. The CDR3 coding sequence is TGCAGTGCTGGCCAGGGGGGGGGCTTAGAGACCCAGTACTTC. The encoded protein is CSAGQGGGLETQYF.

This clonotype was recorded once. CDR3 protein: CSAHPGLAANSYTGELFF. The DNA for the CDR3 is TGCAGTGCTCACCCGGGACTAGCGGCCAATTCGTACACCGGGGAGCTGTTTTTT. This chain connects TRBV20-1 to TRBJ2-2, with 11 nucleotides matching TRBD2. The trim removed 5 bases at V and 3 bases at J, leaving 14 bases unmatched. The germline gives CDR1 DFQATT, CDR2 SNEGSKA (reference sequence). The CDR3 length is 18 residues.

This clonotype was counted a few times. The rearrangement links TRBV20-1 to TRBJ2-3; 10 positions agree with TRBD2. V lost 5 bases and J lost 1; bases outside the gene matches: 6. CDR3 size: 15 residues. CDR1 DFQATT and CDR2 SNEGSKA come from the germline V gene (reference sequence). In nucleotides, the CDR3 is TGCAGTGCTGAGGTCCTAGCGGGGGGCACAGATACGCAGTATTTT. This encodes CSAEVLAGGTDTQYF.

This clonotype was observed a few times. The chain is built from TRBV12-3 or TRBV12-4 and TRBJ2-3; TRBD1 aligns across 11 bases. With V trimmed by 6 bases and J by 6 bases, 14 bases remained unmatched. The CDR3 has 17 amino acids. The CDR3 DNA reads as TGTGCCAGCAGCCCTGGACAGGGGGCGGGGGGCATGGATACGCAGTATTTT. Protein sequence: CASSPGQGAGGMDTQYF.

This clonotype was detected ten times or more. The chain has TRBV11-2 and TRBJ1-2; maybe TRBD1 (6 bases). V dropped 1 base and J dropped 4 bases, with 16 bases sitting between them. The CDR3 contains 16 residues. Germline CDR1 is SGHAT and CDR2 is FQNNGV. DNA of the CDR3: TGTGCCAGCAGCTTAGGTCCTTACGACAGGTCCTATGGCTACACCTTC. Its protein product is CASSLGPYDRSYGYTF.

The chain links TRBV27 to TRBJ1-1; no clear D. CDR3 length: 14 amino acids. V was pared by 1 base and J by 3 bases, with 9 bases between. The germline CDR1 and CDR2 sequences are MNHEY and SMNVEV (reference sequence). CDR3 residues: CASSLFGSDTEAFF. The CDR3 DNA is TGTGCCAGCAGTTTATTTGGCAGCGACACTGAAGCTTTCTTT.

This clonotype occurred a few times. The chain uses TRBV20-1 and TRBJ2-7; 9 bases map to TRBD2. With 3 bases clipped from V and 0 bases from J, the junction kept 9 bases outside the gene matches. Germline lookup yields CDR1 DFQATT and CDR2 SNEGSKA (reference sequence). CDR3 size: 16 residues. The chain's CDR3 is CSASGTLAGHSYEQYV. DNA of the CDR3: TGCAGTGCTAGTGGGACGCTAGCGGGGCACTCCTACGAGCAGTACGTC.

Only a few counts were recorded for this clonotype. This chain uses TRBV9 with TRBJ1-1; no reliable D call. Trimming removed 0 bases from V and 4 bases from J, with 10 bases in between. Germline values: CDR1 SGDLS, CDR2 YYNGEE. This CDR3 has 14 amino acids. This CDR3 reads CASSVGSVATEAFF. CDR3 sequence (DNA): TGTGCCAGCAGCGTAGGCAGTGTGGCCACTGAAGCTTTCTTT.

The chain uses TRBV14 and TRBJ2-5; D call uncertain. Germline-derived CDR1 and CDR2 are SGHDN and FVKESK. This CDR3 is built from 13 residues. The V gene lost 0 bases and the J gene lost 9 bases, with 11 bases spanning the gap. Written as DNA, the CDR3 is TGTGCCAGCAGCCAAGAAGGGCTAATGGCCCAGTACTTC. It yields the protein CASSQEGLMAQYF.

The chain links TRBV18 to TRBJ2-5; D unclear. Trimming removed 8 bases from V and 1 base from J, with 11 bases in between. Germline V gives CDR1 KGHSH, CDR2 LQKENI. This CDR3 contains 13 residues. The CDR3: CASARLFQETQYF. CDR3 bases: TGTGCCAGCGCCCGTCTGTTCCAAGAGACCCAGTACTTC.

The gene calls are TRBV20-1 and TRBJ1-2; D is unresolved. With 0 bases removed from V and 0 bases from J, the gap between germline ends came to 17 bases. Per the germline V gene, CDR1 is DFQATT and CDR2 is SNEGSKA (reference sequence). The CDR3 totals 17 residues. The CDR3 is CSARDPPVRASNYGYTF. In nucleotides, the CDR3 is TGCAGTGCTAGAGATCCACCGGTTCGGGCGTCTAACTATGGCTACACCTTC.

This clonotype has only a few counts. The gene calls are TRBV11-2 and TRBJ1-1; no firm D call. This CDR3 is built from 14 residues. Trimming cost V 3 bases and J 0 bases, with 8 bases left between them. In germline, CDR1 is SGHAT, CDR2 FQNNGV. The CDR3 is CASSLSGVNTEAFF. Here the CDR3 DNA reads TGTGCCAGCAGCTTGTCCGGGGTGAACACTGAAGCTTTCTTT.

The chain combines TRBV7-9 with TRBJ2-5, with D tentatively TRBD1 or TRBD2 (5 bases each). This CDR3 has 14 residues. The germline CDR1 and CDR2 sequences are SEHNR and FQNEAQ (reference sequence). With 8 bases removed from V and 4 bases from J, the gap between germline ends came to 17 bases. CDR3 sequence: CASGDRLRGETQYF. CDR3 sequence (DNA): TGTGCCAGCGGGGACCGCCTAAGGGGAGAGACCCAGTACTTC.

The chain employs TRBV7-9 and TRBJ2-1; 14 positions match TRBD2. Trimming removed 6 bases from V and 8 bases from J; junction bases left unmatched: 12. Germline CDR1 and CDR2: SEHNR and FQNEAQ (reference sequence). CDR3 length equals 17 residues. DNA for the CDR3: TGTGCCAGCAGGGAACCGGGACTAGCGGGGGCGAGGTATGAGCAGTTCTTC. It specifies CASREPGLAGARYEQFF.

This clonotype was observed a few times. The V and J genes are TRBV7-2 and TRBJ2-3; possible D gene TRBD1, 6 bases. Germline V gene lookup returns CDR1 SGHTA and CDR2 FQGNSA. CDR3 size: 13 residues. V lost 7 bases and J 5 bases, leaving 13 bases between the germline ends. The CDR3 spells CASTVKGEDTQYF. As DNA, the CDR3 is TGTGCCAGCACCGTTAAGGGGGAAGATACGCAGTATTTT.

The rearrangement uses TRBV5-5 and TRBJ1-4; a possible D gene is TRBD1 (5 bases). The CDR3 consists of 14 residues. V lost 1 base and J 8 bases, leaving 12 bases between the germline ends. From germline, CDR1 is SGHKS and CDR2 YYEKEE (reference sequence). CDR3 sequence (DNA): TGTGCCAGCAGCTTGACGCAGGGTGGCGAAAAACTGTTTTTT. Protein sequence: CASSLTQGGEKLFF.

This clonotype was found a few times. The V call is TRBV6-2 or TRBV6-3, the J call TRBJ2-5; 7 bases are a match to TRBD2. Germline lookup yields CDR1 MNHEY and CDR2 SVGEGT. The J segment lost 3 bases and the V segment lost 5 bases, leaving 12 bases of the junction unmatched. The CDR3 loop spans 16 amino acids. The DNA for the CDR3 is TGTGCCAGCAGTGATCCTGCCGGGACTAAAAAAGAGACCCAGTACTTC. Amino acid sequence: CASSDPAGTKKETQYF.

The table lists this clonotype with a few counts. V is TRBV2 and J is TRBJ1-5, with D unresolved. V gave up 2 bases and J gave up 7 bases, with 12 bases separating them. The CDR3 is 14 amino acids. The V gene's germline CDR1 is SNHLY and CDR2 FYNNEI. In nucleotides, the CDR3 is TGTGCCAGCAGTGAACTTGTGGGAAAGCAGCCCCAGCATTTT. Its protein is CASSELVGKQPQHF.

The sample holds a few counts of this clonotype. The chain joins TRBV4-2 to TRBJ2-5, with 11 bases aligning to TRBD2. Germline V lookup: CDR1 LGHNA, CDR2 YNFKEQ. V shed 0 bases and J 7 bases; nucleotides not matched to a gene: 4. This CDR3 is 15 amino acids long. DNA for the CDR3: TGTGCCAGCAGCCAAGATTGGCTAGCGGGGGGGACCCAGTACTTC. This gives the protein CASSQDWLAGGTQYF.